One and the same sample provided the 27 T cell receptor beta chains below, sequenced in a study of blood T cell repertoires in COVID-19. Measured with immunoSEQ multiplex PCR; TCRdb has only the in-frame clones, and not every one. The sample carries a few hundred thousand clones, 85% to 90% recorded once. Sequencing was performed on PBMCs or T cells enriched from blood (not recorded which). These receptors were taken from a man younger than 40 who had recovered from COVID-19.

J is TRBJ2-4 and V is TRBV6-2 or TRBV6-3; possible D gene TRBD2, 5 bases. This CDR3 contains 18 residues. Trimming cost V 3 bases and J 0 bases, with 18 bases left between them. Looked up from germline, CDR1 is MNHEY and CDR2 is SVGEGT. The CDR3 DNA is TGTGCCAGCAGTTATGAACCCACGGGGTTAAGAGCCAAAAACATTCAGTACTTC. This codes for CASSYEPTGLRAKNIQYF.

The chain links TRBV14 to TRBJ2-7; weak D call: TRBD1 (6 bases). CDR3 size: 13 residues. The germline CDR1 and CDR2 sequences are SGHDN and FVKESK. V lost 3 bases and J 6 bases, leaving 12 bases between the germline ends. This CDR3 reads CASSQTQGSEQYF. The DNA of the CDR3 is TGTGCCAGCAGCCAGACACAGGGTTCCGAGCAGTACTTC.

This chain joins TRBV11-3 and TRBJ2-1; possible D gene TRBD1, 5 bases. Trimming shortened V by 1 base and J by 5 bases, and 15 bases separated the two germline ends. The CDR3 runs 16 residues. In germline, CDR1 is SGHNT, CDR2 YENEEA. Written as DNA, the CDR3 is TGTGCCAGCAGCTTAGGGGCTTTTGGACACCACAATGAGCAGTTCTTC. This encodes CASSLGAFGHHNEQFF.

The rearrangement links TRBV7-8 to TRBJ1-1; 7 bases match TRBD1. This CDR3 contains 16 residues. CDR1 SGHVS and CDR2 FQNEAQ come from the germline V gene. Losses at the gene ends were 2 bases for V and 0 bases for J; bases not matched to a gene: 6. The CDR3: CASSLWTGSMNTEAFF. The DNA of the CDR3 is TGTGCCAGCAGCTTATGGACAGGATCTATGAACACTGAAGCTTTCTTT.

The J gene is TRBJ1-5, the V gene TRBV6-2 or TRBV6-3; 10 bases fit TRBD1. The ends lost 4 bases at V and 4 bases at J; junction bases unmatched: 7. This CDR3 is built from 16 residues. Germline CDR1 MNHEY, CDR2 SVGEGT. CDR3 sequence reads: CASSSWDRGRNQPQHF. Written as DNA, the CDR3 is TGTGCCAGCAGTTCGTGGGACAGGGGTAGGAATCAGCCCCAGCATTTT.

The rearrangement joins TRBV19 to TRBJ2-3; the match to TRBD1 covers 9 bases. Germline V gives CDR1 LNHDA, CDR2 SQIVND (reference sequence). V shed 10 bases and J 4 bases; nucleotides not matched to a gene: 6. The CDR3 is made up of 13 amino acids. The CDR3 nucleotides read TGTGCCATTTGGGACAGGGTTTCAGATACGCAGTATTTT. This encodes CAIWDRVSDTQYF.

This clone has more than one count but fewer than ten. Within the sample, other DNA sequences also encode this same CDR3. V gene TRBV5-5 combines with J gene TRBJ1-6; 7 positions match TRBD1. Germline CDR1 SGHKS, CDR2 YYEKEE (reference sequence). The CDR3 extends over 15 amino acids. After removal of 6 bases from V and 7 bases from J, the junction contained 10 bases not matched to a gene. This chain's CDR3 is CASIQTGQMNSPLHF. DNA for the CDR3: TGTGCCAGCATCCAAACGGGACAGATGAATTCACCCCTCCACTTT.

The chain joins TRBV2 to TRBJ1-6, with 11 bases matching TRBD1. With 1 base clipped from V and 7 bases from J, the junction kept 3 bases outside the gene matches. CDR3 length: 16 residues. Germline CDR1 and CDR2: SNHLY and FYNNEI. The CDR3 loop is CASSEGTGGTNSPLHF. The CDR3 nucleotides are TGTGCCAGCAGTGAAGGGACAGGGGGCACGAATTCACCCCTCCACTTT.

CDR3 protein: CASSENRGNTQYF. CDR3 sequence (DNA): TGTGCCAGCAGTGAAAACAGGGGGAATACGCAGTATTTT. The chain joins TRBV6-4 to TRBJ2-3; TRBD1 matches 8 bases. J was trimmed by 7 bases and V by 3 bases; bases with no gene match: 3. The germline gives CDR1 MRHNA, CDR2 SNTAGT. The CDR3 loop spans 13 amino acids.

This clone has a handful of counts. The chain uses TRBV2 and TRBJ1-5; no clear D. Between the trimmed V and J ends, which lost 4 bases and 6 bases, there was a span of 13 bases. The V gene's germline CDR1 is SNHLY and CDR2 FYNNEI. CDR3 length: 14 amino acids. CDR3 sequence reads: CASSVETVAQPQHF. The CDR3 DNA reads TGTGCCAGCAGTGTAGAAACAGTCGCTCAGCCCCAGCATTTT. The full variable domain, rest sourced from reference TRBV2 and TRBJ1-5, is EPEVTQTPSHQVTQMGQEVILRCVPISNHLYFYWYRQILGQKVEFLVSFYNNEISEKSEIFDDQFSVERPDGSNFTLKIRSTKLEDSAMYFCASSVETVAQPQHFGDGTRLSIL.

The chain employs TRBV7-8 and TRBJ1-5; tentative D call: TRBD1 (6 bases). This CDR3 comprises 16 residues. The germline gives CDR1 SGHVS, CDR2 FQNEAQ. Trimming pared 4 bases from V and 5 bases from J, leaving 18 bases between. The CDR3 sequence: CASSYRGGAGDQPQHF. CDR3 nucleotide sequence: TGTGCCAGCAGCTACCGGGGGGGAGCAGGGGATCAGCCCCAGCATTTT.

The CDR3, as DNA: TGTGCCAGTAGTATGGCTCGGGGATCGACAGATACGCAGTATTTT. Translating it yields CASSMARGSTDTQYF. The chain recombines TRBV19 with TRBJ2-3; D perhaps matches TRBD2 (5 bases). This CDR3 has 15 residues. The germline CDR1 and CDR2 sequences are LNHDA and SQIVND (reference sequence). Trimming took off 3 bases at V and 3 bases at J, with 13 bases between the two ends. Looking up the rest from reference TRBV19 and TRBJ2-3 gives the full variable domain: DGGITQSPKYLFRKEGQNVTLSCEQNLNHDAMYWYRQDPGQGLRLIYYSQIVNDFQKGDIAEGYSVSREKKESFPLTVTSAQKNPTAFYLCASSMARGSTDTQYFGPGTRLTVL.

The genes are TRBV13 and TRBJ2-7; weak D call: TRBD1 (6 bases). From germline, CDR1 is PRHDT and CDR2 FYEKMQ (reference sequence). V was shortened by 7 bases and J by 1 base, with 11 bases between the two germline ends. The CDR3 has 13 amino acids. CDR3 DNA: TGTGCCAGCAAAGACAGGCCGTCCTACGAGCAGTACTTC. Translation gives CASKDRPSYEQYF.

This rearrangement joins TRBV9 to TRBJ2-5; 12 bases agree with TRBD1. Unmatched junction bases numbered 7, after V lost 3 bases and J lost 4 bases. This CDR3 spans 16 amino acids. CDR1 is SGDLS and CDR2 is YYNGEE in the germline V gene. The CDR3 sequence is CASSERDRGRVETQYF. In DNA, the CDR3 is TGTGCCAGCAGCGAACGGGACAGGGGGCGGGTAGAGACCCAGTACTTC.

This clone was counted once. The genes are TRBV6-5 and TRBJ2-7; unclear D gene. Germline V CDR1 and CDR2: MNHEY, SVGAGI. This CDR3 spans 14 amino acids. Trimming cost V 0 bases and J 0 bases, with 6 bases left between them. The CDR3 region is CASSYSQDSYEQYF. DNA for the CDR3: TGTGCCAGCAGTTACTCTCAGGACTCCTACGAGCAGTACTTC.

The chain employs TRBV5-1 and TRBJ2-1, with TRBD2 as a possible D gene (6 bases). This CDR3 is 17 amino acids long. The germline gives CDR1 SGHRS, CDR2 YFSETQ. Deletions cut 7 bases from V and 2 bases from J, with 22 bases between. The CDR3 protein is CASGSGMARGPYNEQFF. The CDR3 DNA sequence: TGCGCCAGCGGCTCTGGAATGGCGCGGGGCCCCTACAATGAGCAGTTCTTC.

The rearrangement links TRBV7-6 to TRBJ1-6, with D uncertain. This CDR3 spans 16 amino acids. Germline values: CDR1 SGHVS, CDR2 FNYEAQ. V was shortened by 3 bases and J by 3 bases, with 12 bases between the two germline ends. The CDR3 is CASSFGSPIYNSPLHF. Here the CDR3 DNA reads TGTGCCAGCAGCTTTGGCAGTCCGATCTATAATTCACCCCTCCACTTT.

The chain recombines TRBV11-2 with TRBJ1-3; the D gene is possibly TRBD1 (6 bases). There are 18 residues in the CDR3. Germline CDR1 and CDR2: SGHAT and FQNNGV. Trimming left V 0 bases short and J 1 base short, with 16 bases between. In DNA form, the CDR3 reads TGTGCCAGCAGCTTAGATCAATGGACAGAAACATCTGGAAACACCATATATTTT. The encoded protein is CASSLDQWTETSGNTIYF.

V usage is TRBV4-3 and J usage is TRBJ1-1; D not certain. Trimming left V 0 bases short and J 2 bases short, with 7 bases between. The CDR3 length is 14 residues. Germline CDR1 is LGHNA and CDR2 is YSLEER. This CDR3 reads CASSQDWSNTEAFF. CDR3 DNA sequence: TGCGCCAGCAGCCAAGATTGGAGTAACACTGAAGCTTTCTTT.

The chain employs TRBV24-1 and TRBJ2-1; 10 nucleotides line up with TRBD2. The CDR3 consists of 19 residues. Trimming cost V 2 bases and J 0 bases; bases outside gene matches: 9. The V gene's germline CDR1 is KGHDR and CDR2 SFDVKD. The CDR3 is CATSDYGSPSGGSYNEQFF. As DNA, the CDR3 is TGTGCCACCAGTGATTACGGCTCGCCTAGCGGGGGCTCCTACAATGAGCAGTTCTTC.

This clone was recorded only once. The gene calls are TRBV5-5 and TRBJ1-6; perhaps TRBD1 as D (5 bases). Germline V gene sequence: CDR1 SGHKS, CDR2 YYEKEE (reference sequence). The CDR3 is 14 residues long. Trimming stripped 4 bases from V and 7 bases from J, with 12 bases between. The CDR3 DNA is TGTGCCAGCAGCGACAGACAGTTAAATTCACCCCTCCACTTT. Amino acids: CASSDRQLNSPLHF. Variable domain in full (rest from reference TRBV5-5 and TRBJ1-6): DAGVTQSPTHLIKTRGQQVTLRCSPISGHKSVSWYQQVLGQGPQFIFQYYEKEERGRGNFPDRFSARQFPNYSSELNVNALLLGDSALYLCASSDRQLNSPLHFGNGTRLTVT.

This chain connects TRBV18 to TRBJ2-3, with a tentative D call TRBD2 (6 bases). Germline V gives CDR1 KGHSH, CDR2 LQKENI. Trimming cost V 3 bases and J 6 bases, with 19 bases left between them. This CDR3 has 16 residues. The CDR3 nucleotides read TGTGCCAGCTCACCGCTCGGGAGCGGTGGGGGGGATACGCAGTATTTT. Translated: CASSPLGSGGGDTQYF.

This chain links TRBV7-9 with TRBJ1-1; D remains unclear. V lost 6 bases, J lost 1 base, and 15 bases lay in between. This CDR3 is built from 15 residues. The germline V gene has CDR1 SEHNR and CDR2 FQNEAQ (reference sequence). The CDR3 sequence: CASRLSRRENTEAFF. In nucleotides, the CDR3 is TGTGCCAGCAGACTCTCCAGACGGGAGAACACTGAAGCTTTCTTT. Combining the CDR3 with reference TRBV7-9 and TRBJ1-1 gives the whole variable domain DTGVSQNPRHKITKRGQNVTFRCDPISEHNRLYWYRQTLGQGPEFLTYFQNEAQLEKSRLLSDRFSAERPKGSFSTLEIQRTEQGDSAMYLCASRLSRRENTEAFFGQGTRLTVV.

The gene calls are TRBV19 and TRBJ1-6; D possibly corresponds to TRBD1 (5 bases). V was shortened by 6 bases and J by 7 bases, with 16 bases between the two germline ends. CDR3 length: 15 residues. CDR1 and CDR2 (germline): LNHDA, SQIVND (reference sequence). The CDR3 region has the DNA TGTGCCAGTAGCGACAGCCGGTTTCGCAATTCACCCCTCCACTTT. Its protein product is CASSDSRFRNSPLHF. Full variable domain (rest looked up from reference TRBV19 and TRBJ1-6): DGGITQSPKYLFRKEGQNVTLSCEQNLNHDAMYWYRQDPGQGLRLIYYSQIVNDFQKGDIAEGYSVSREKKESFPLTVTSAQKNPTAFYLCASSDSRFRNSPLHFGNGTRLTVT.

The chain recombines TRBV5-6 with TRBJ1-1, with TRBD1 identical over 8 bases. The CDR3 covers 16 residues. Germline-derived CDR1 and CDR2 are SGHDT and YYEEEE. Germline trimming cut 4 bases from V and 1 base from J; bases unmatched to any gene: 9. CDR3 nucleotides: TGTGCCAGCAGCCTAAACATCGACAGGGGGAACACTGAAGCTTTCTTT. Translation: CASSLNIDRGNTEAFF.

V usage is TRBV2 and J usage is TRBJ2-7; TRBD1 matches 7 bases. The CDR3 totals 15 residues. Looked up from germline, CDR1 is SNHLY and CDR2 is FYNNEI. Germline trimming cut 4 bases from V and 0 bases from J; bases unmatched to any gene: 6. The CDR3 nucleotides are TGTGCCAGCAGTGCGTACCGGGACAGCTCCTACGAGCAGTACTTC. This encodes CASSAYRDSSYEQYF.

The rearrangement joins TRBV19 to TRBJ2-1, with TRBD1 matching 8 bases. Trimming cost V 6 bases and J 7 bases; bases outside gene matches: 14. This CDR3 region has 16 residues. Germline-derived CDR1 and CDR2 are LNHDA and SQIVND (reference sequence). This CDR3 reads CASRTSGQVGQNEQFF. In nucleotides, the CDR3 is TGTGCCAGTAGGACCTCGGGACAGGTGGGCCAAAATGAGCAGTTCTTC.